A selection of T cell receptor beta chains follows, all from one sample in a study of control samples from healthy donors and cancer patients. Measured with immunoSEQ multiplex PCR; TCRdb has only the in-frame clones, and not every one. Counted here are about 120,000 clones, around 87% occurring once; the ten biggest clones make up less than 9.5%. The specimen was blood. These receptor sequences come from a man aged 40-49 years in good health. CDR3s include the opening cysteine and the closing phenylalanine or tryptophan. A D gene is named only where the DNA matches it firmly. Clone size, where shown, is once, few, many, or a class for clones that have expanded.

j_gene	abundance	v_gene	d_gene	CDR3nt	CDR3aa
TRBJ2-2	NA	TRBV7-4	NA	TGTGCCAGCAGCTTAGGCGTCTATACAATGGCTTGTGCCACCGGGGAGCTGTTTTTT	CASSLGVYTMACATGELFF
TRBJ1-6	NA	TRBV19	TRBD1	TGTGCCAGTAGTATAGTAACAGGGGATTCACCCCTCCACTTT	CASSIVTGDSPLHF
TRBJ2-7	NA	TRBV6-2/TRBV6-3	TRBD1	TGTGCCAGCAGTTACTCTTCTCTTCGACAGGGCGGCTACGAGCAGTACTTC	CASSYSSLRQGGYEQYF
TRBJ2-3	NA	TRBV7-2	NA	TGTGCCAGCAGCAAAACAGGGAACACAGATACGCAGTATTTT	CASSKTGNTDTQYF
TRBJ1-5	NA	TRBV7-8	NA	TGTGCCAGCAGCCCCCCCCATCAGCCCCAGCATTTT	CASSPPHQPQHF
TRBJ1-2	NA	TRBV5-6	NA	TGTGCCAGCAGCTTAGACTATGGCTACACCTTC	CASSLDYGYTF
TRBJ2-6	once	TRBV19	NA	TGTGCCAGTAGTATGCCCCGGAGTAGCAACGTCCTGACTTTC	CASSMPRSSNVLTF
TRBJ2-7	NA	TRBV11-2	NA	TGTGCCAGCAGGACGACATCCTCCTACGAGCAGTACTTC	CASRTTSSYEQYF
TRBJ2-7	once	TRBV10-2	NA	TGCGCCAGCAGTGAGTCGACGTCCGAGCAGTACTTC	CASSESTSEQYF
TRBJ1-5	NA	TRBV19	TRBD1	TGTGCCAGTAGGAAGATACAGGGGGCGCGGCAGCCCCAGCATTTT	CASRKIQGARQPQHF
TRBJ2-3	NA	TRBV5-1	NA	TGCGCCAGCAGCCCCGCGGGCACAGATACGCAGTATTTT	CASSPAGTDTQYF
TRBJ2-5	NA	TRBV7-9	NA	TGTGCCAGCAGCTTAGTGGGGGAAGGGGAGACCCAGTACTTC	CASSLVGEGETQYF
TRBJ2-7	NA	TRBV11-3	NA	TGTGCCAGCAGCTTAGGTGGGGGGCGGGACCAGTACTTC	CASSLGGGRDQYF
TRBJ2-5	NA	TRBV29-1	NA	TGCAGCGTTTTTCTTCGGGACACTCCATCTCGGCACCAGTACTTC	CSVFLRDTPSRHQYF
TRBJ2-1	NA	TRBV5-8	TRBD1	TGTGCCTGTAGAAGGGGGCGATCCTACAATGAGCAGTTCTTC	CACRRGRSYNEQFF
TRBJ2-5	NA	TRBV4-3	NA	TGCGCCAGCAGCGGGGTCAGCGGGTCGGTCCAGTACTTC	CASSGVSGSVQYF
TRBJ1-2	NA	TRBV6-6	NA	TGTGCCAGCGCAGATTTCAGGGGAATAAACTATGGCTACACCTTC	CASADFRGINYGYTF
TRBJ2-1	NA	TRBV6-2/TRBV6-3	TRBD2	TGTGCCAGCAGTTACTCCGGGACTAGCGGGGGTCCCTACAATGAGCAGTTCTTC	CASSYSGTSGGPYNEQFF
TRBJ2-3	once	TRBV4-3	TRBD2	TGCGCCAGCAGCCAAGATCAACGGGGGGTAAGCACAGATACGCAGTATTTT	CASSQDQRGVSTDTQYF
TRBJ1-3	NA	TRBV6-2/TRBV6-3	NA	TGTGCCAGCAGTTACTCAGGAGGGGCGCCTGGAAACACCATATATTTT	CASSYSGGAPGNTIYF
TRBJ1-1	NA	TRBV6-5	NA	TGTGCCAGCAGTTACTCTCAGAACACTGAAGCTTTCTTT	CASSYSQNTEAFF
TRBJ1-4	NA	TRBV18	NA	TGTGCCAGCTCACCACCGTGGGCGGCGGTTGCAACTAATGAAAAACTGTTTTTT	CASSPPWAAVATNEKLFF
TRBJ1-2	NA	TRBV12-3/TRBV12-4	NA	TGTGCCAGCAGTTTTCGGGGTTTGGGAGGCTACACCTTC	CASSFRGLGGYTF
TRBJ2-3	NA	TRBV6-4	TRBD2	TGTGCCAGCAGCCCTACTAGCGGCGGCGCAGATACGCAGTATTTT	CASSPTSGGADTQYF
TRBJ2-5	NA	TRBV24-1	NA	TGTGCCACCAGTGGAGCCGGGACGGCCAAAGAGACCCAGTACTTC	CATSGAGTAKETQYF
TRBJ2-2	NA	TRBV19	NA	TGTGCCAGTAGTATAGGGGGCAGCCACACCGGGGAGCTGTTTTTT	CASSIGGSHTGELFF
TRBJ1-3	NA	TRBV12-3/TRBV12-4	NA	TGTGCCAGCAGGAGGGTCTCTGGAAACACCATATATTTT	CASRRVSGNTIYF
TRBJ1-2	NA	TRBV7-6	TRBD1	TGTGCCAGCAGCCCCTCCCAGACAGGGATTATCTATGGCTACACCTTC	CASSPSQTGIIYGYTF
TRBJ2-1	NA	TRBV7-7	NA	TGTGCCAGCAGTACGACAGGGAGGGGTGAGCAGTTCTTC	CASSTTGRGEQFF
TRBJ1-2	NA	TRBV5-1	NA	TGCGCCAGCAGCTTGGGGGCGCAAAGGGAAGGCTACACCTTC	CASSLGAQREGYTF
TRBJ2-7	few	TRBV12-3/TRBV12-4	NA	TGTGCCAGCAGTTTAGGCTCCTACGAGCAGTACTTC	CASSLGSYEQYF
TRBJ1-1	NA	TRBV3-1/TRBV3-2	NA	TGTGCCAGCAGCCAAGATCGGGGCAGACTGAACACTGAAGCTTTCTTT	CASSQDRGRLNTEAFF
TRBJ1-2	NA	TRBV3-1/TRBV3-2	TRBD1	TGTGCCAGCAGCCAGACAGGGATGGGAGGCTACACCTTC	CASSQTGMGGYTF
TRBJ2-2	NA	TRBV10-1	NA	TGCGCCAGCAGTGGGACAGAAAACACCGGGGAGCTGTTTTTT	CASSGTENTGELFF
TRBJ2-1	NA	TRBV6-4	NA	TGTGCCAGCAGTGACTCGGGACACAATGAGCAGTTCTTC	CASSDSGHNEQFF
TRBJ1-4	NA	TRBV30	NA	TGTGCCTGGAGTGCCCCCCGGGTCATTAATGAAAAACTGTTTTTT	CAWSAPRVINEKLFF
TRBJ2-1	once	TRBV21-1	NA	TGTGCCAGCAGCAAAGCGCGGGTAAGCGGGGCCTACAATGAGCAGTTCTTC	CASSKARVSGAYNEQFF
TRBJ2-6	NA	TRBV4-3	NA	TGCGCCAGCAGCCAAGTCGGGGCCAACGTCCTGACTTTC	CASSQVGANVLTF
TRBJ2-3	NA	TRBV18	NA	TGTGCCAGCTCATTCAGCACAGATACGCAGTATTTT	CASSFSTDTQYF
TRBJ1-2	NA	TRBV4-3	NA	TGCGCCAGCAGCCAAGTTGGGGCACAGTTCTATGGCTACACCTTC	CASSQVGAQFYGYTF
TRBJ1-6	NA	TRBV7-2	TRBD1	TGTGCCAGCAGACATAGGGACAGGTATAATTCACCCCTCCACTTT	CASRHRDRYNSPLHF
TRBJ2-2	NA	TRBV5-1	TRBD1	TGCGCCAGCAGCCCGAACCCCGGGACAGGGGTTGGGGAGCTGTTTTTT	CASSPNPGTGVGELFF
TRBJ2-1	NA	TRBV7-3	TRBD1	TGTGCCAGCAGCATAGACAGGGGGTCCTACAATGAGCAGTTCTTC	CASSIDRGSYNEQFF
TRBJ2-3	NA	TRBV9	NA	TGTGCCAGCAGCGCTTCTAGCACAGATACGCAGTATTTT	CASSASSTDTQYF
TRBJ2-7	NA	TRBV6-5	TRBD1	TGTGCCAGCAGACCCAACAGGGGGCGGGAGCAGTACTTC	CASRPNRGREQYF
TRBJ1-4	NA	TRBV27	NA	TGTGCCAGCAAGGCAAATGCGGGAGAAAAACTGTTTTTT	CASKANAGEKLFF